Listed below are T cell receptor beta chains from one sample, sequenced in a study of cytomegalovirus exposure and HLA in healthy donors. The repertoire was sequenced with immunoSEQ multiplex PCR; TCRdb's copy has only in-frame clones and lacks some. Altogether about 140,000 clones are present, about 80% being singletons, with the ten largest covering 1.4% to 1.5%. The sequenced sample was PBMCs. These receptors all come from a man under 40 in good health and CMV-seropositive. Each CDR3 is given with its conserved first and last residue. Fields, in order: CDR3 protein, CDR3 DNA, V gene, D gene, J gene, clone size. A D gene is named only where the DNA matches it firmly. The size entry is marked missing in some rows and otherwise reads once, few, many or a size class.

CDR3 protein: CASSWAGDMGEQYF
CDR3 DNA: TGCGCCAGCAGCTGGGCAGGGGATATGGGAGAGCAGTACTTC
V gene: TRBV4-1
D gene: NA
J gene: TRBJ2-7
clone size: NA

CDR3 protein: CSSSSDRGVAGNQPQHF
CDR3 DNA: TGTTCCAGCAGCTCCGACAGGGGGGTAGCGGGCAATCAGCCCCAGCATTTT
V gene: TRBV7-9
D gene: TRBD1
J gene: TRBJ1-5
clone size: NA

CDR3 protein: CASQAQGAYEQFF
CDR3 DNA: TGTGCCAGCCAGGCGCAGGGGGCGTATGAGCAGTTCTTC
V gene: TRBV5-4
D gene: TRBD1
J gene: TRBJ2-1
clone size: NA

CDR3 protein: CASSPGQGSSNQPQHF
CDR3 DNA: TGCGCCAGCAGCCCGGGACAGGGGTCGAGCAATCAGCCCCAGCATTTT
V gene: TRBV5-1
D gene: TRBD1
J gene: TRBJ1-5
clone size: once

CDR3 protein: CASSSLASGGAGQFF
CDR3 DNA: TGCGCCAGCAGCTCCTTAGCTAGCGGGGGGGCCGGGCAGTTCTTC
V gene: TRBV5-1
D gene: TRBD2
J gene: TRBJ2-1
clone size: NA

CDR3 protein: CATGVEISGANVLTF
CDR3 DNA: TGTGCCACCGGGGTCGAAATCTCTGGGGCCAACGTCCTGACTTTC
V gene: TRBV18
D gene: NA
J gene: TRBJ2-6
clone size: NA

CDR3 protein: CASSLVGGAGNQPQHF
CDR3 DNA: TGTGCCAGCAGTTTAGTAGGGGGCGCAGGGAATCAGCCCCAGCATTTT
V gene: TRBV27
D gene: TRBD1
J gene: TRBJ1-5
clone size: NA

CDR3 protein: CASSLDQAPYNEQFF
CDR3 DNA: TGTGCCAGCAGCTTAGATCAGGCCCCCTACAATGAGCAGTTCTTC
V gene: TRBV7-9
D gene: NA
J gene: TRBJ2-1
clone size: NA

CDR3 protein: CASSETSGGSGNTIYF
CDR3 DNA: TGTGCCAGCAGTGAGACGTCAGGGGGATCTGGAAACACCATATATTTT
V gene: TRBV6-1
D gene: TRBD1
J gene: TRBJ1-3
clone size: NA

CDR3 protein: CASSLRRGGRETQYF
CDR3 DNA: TGCGCCAGCAGCTTGCGTAGGGGTGGAAGGGAGACCCAGTACTTC
V gene: TRBV5-1
D gene: NA
J gene: TRBJ2-5
clone size: NA

CDR3 protein: CASSLGLAGVYEQYF
CDR3 DNA: TGCGCCAGCAGCTTGGGACTAGCGGGGGTTTACGAGCAGTACTTC
V gene: TRBV5-1
D gene: TRBD2
J gene: TRBJ2-7
clone size: NA

CDR3 protein: CASSFANTGELFF
CDR3 DNA: TGTGCCAGCAGCTTTGCGAACACCGGGGAGCTGTTTTTT
V gene: TRBV28
D gene: NA
J gene: TRBJ2-2
clone size: NA

CDR3 protein: CASSAGSGSHNEQFF
CDR3 DNA: TGTGCCAGCTCGGCGGGCAGCGGGAGCCACAATGAGCAGTTCTTC
V gene: TRBV18
D gene: TRBD2
J gene: TRBJ2-1
clone size: NA

CDR3 protein: CAIRISSGPWGQGYTF
CDR3 DNA: TGTGCCATCAGAATATCCTCGGGCCCGTGGGGCCAGGGCTACACCTTC
V gene: TRBV10-3
D gene: NA
J gene: TRBJ1-2
clone size: NA

CDR3 protein: CASSWGGYGYTF
CDR3 DNA: TGTGCCAGCAGTTGGGGGGGTTATGGCTACACCTTC
V gene: TRBV28
D gene: NA
J gene: TRBJ1-2
clone size: NA

CDR3 protein: CASSYGLVEYF
CDR3 DNA: TGTGCCAGCAGTTATGGGCTTGTGGAGTACTTC
V gene: TRBV27
D gene: NA
J gene: TRBJ2-7
clone size: NA

CDR3 protein: CASSYRGSTYEQYF
CDR3 DNA: TGTGCCAGCAGTTATAGGGGTTCGACCTACGAGCAGTACTTC
V gene: TRBV27
D gene: NA
J gene: TRBJ2-7
clone size: NA

CDR3 protein: CASSQLRGSNEQYF
CDR3 DNA: TGTGCCAGCTCACAACTTCGGGGATCCAACGAGCAGTACTTC
V gene: TRBV18
D gene: NA
J gene: TRBJ2-7
clone size: NA

CDR3 protein: CASSIPGDPRETQYF
CDR3 DNA: TGTGCCAGTAGTATTCCAGGGGACCCTCGGGAGACCCAGTACTTC
V gene: TRBV19
D gene: NA
J gene: TRBJ2-5
clone size: NA

CDR3 protein: CASSARAGDTGELFF
CDR3 DNA: TGTGCCAGCAGCGCGCGAGCGGGGGATACCGGGGAGCTGTTTTTT
V gene: TRBV9
D gene: TRBD2
J gene: TRBJ2-2
clone size: NA

CDR3 protein: CASSLGTGYLGEQYF
CDR3 DNA: TGTGCCAGCAGCTTAGGGACAGGATACCTGGGAGAGCAGTACTTC
V gene: TRBV7-8
D gene: TRBD1
J gene: TRBJ2-7
clone size: few

CDR3 protein: CASSEATGGPYGYTF
CDR3 DNA: TGTGCCAGCAGTGAAGCAACAGGGGGGCCATATGGCTACACCTTC
V gene: TRBV6-1
D gene: TRBD1
J gene: TRBJ1-2
clone size: NA

CDR3 protein: CASSLRTGGYNEQFF
CDR3 DNA: TGTGCCAGCAGCTTAAGGACAGGGGGCTACAATGAGCAGTTCTTC
V gene: TRBV5-4
D gene: TRBD1
J gene: TRBJ2-1
clone size: NA

CDR3 protein: CATSTAGIGQPQHF
CDR3 DNA: TGTGCCACCAGCACCGCAGGGATAGGTCAGCCCCAGCATTTT
V gene: TRBV15
D gene: NA
J gene: TRBJ1-5
clone size: NA

CDR3 protein: CASSLSDRAEQFF
CDR3 DNA: TGTGCCAGCAGCTTGTCAGACAGGGCTGAGCAGTTCTTC
V gene: TRBV13
D gene: TRBD1
J gene: TRBJ2-1
clone size: NA

CDR3 protein: CASSGGLYEQYF
CDR3 DNA: TGTGCCAGCAGCGGGGGGCTCTACGAGCAGTACTTC
V gene: TRBV2
D gene: NA
J gene: TRBJ2-7
clone size: NA

CDR3 protein: CASSLLGAGQTNTEAFF
CDR3 DNA: TGTGCCAGCTCCCTGCTCGGGGCGGGACAGACGAACACTGAAGCTTTCTTT
V gene: TRBV18
D gene: TRBD1
J gene: TRBJ1-1
clone size: NA

CDR3 protein: CASSLDYQETQYF
CDR3 DNA: TGTGCCAGCAGCTTAGACTACCAAGAGACCCAGTACTTC
V gene: TRBV7-3
D gene: NA
J gene: TRBJ2-5
clone size: NA

CDR3 protein: CATSRIREGPYNEQFF
CDR3 DNA: TGTGCCACCAGCAGAATCCGGGAGGGCCCCTACAATGAGCAGTTCTTC
V gene: TRBV15
D gene: TRBD2
J gene: TRBJ2-1
clone size: NA

CDR3 protein: CASSMGQGQDGYTF
CDR3 DNA: TGTGCCAGTAGTATGGGACAGGGGCAGGACGGCTACACCTTC
V gene: TRBV19
D gene: TRBD1
J gene: TRBJ1-2
clone size: NA

CDR3 protein: CASSSRDSWNEKLFF
CDR3 DNA: TGTGCCAGCAGTTCCAGGGACAGCTGGAATGAAAAACTGTTTTTT
V gene: TRBV28
D gene: TRBD1
J gene: TRBJ1-4
clone size: NA